The entry below gives a single T cell receptor beta chain sequence along with its context. The data were produced by immunoSEQ multiplex PCR, yet TCRdb's version contains in-frame clones alone and is incomplete. The data show about 15,000 clones, over 70% seen once. The sample originates from a study of PD-1 blockade in classical Hodgkin lymphoma. Germline V gene data show CDR1 as SEHNR and CDR2 as FQNEAQ (reference sequence). This CDR3 has 16 residues. Trimming cost V 3 bases and J 3 bases, with 15 bases left between them. Brentuximab vedotin exposure varied among the patients, all of whom had relapsed after autologous stem cell transplantation.

The sample consisted of peripheral blood mononuclear cells (PBMCs), taken before the second cycle of nivolumab. This TCR was recovered from a human donor with classical Hodgkin lymphoma. The chain recombines TRBV7-9 with TRBJ2-1; the D gene is possibly TRBD2 (6 bases). CDR3 in DNA: TGTGCCAGCAGCTTCCTCGGGGGACCGAACTACAATGAGCAGTTCTTC. Its protein is CASSFLGGPNYNEQFF.